The 25 T cell receptor beta chains in this list originate from one sample, sequenced in a study of cytomegalovirus exposure and HLA in healthy donors. The PCR made use of 60 Vbeta and 13 Jbeta primers. The data were produced by immunoSEQ multiplex PCR, yet TCRdb's version contains in-frame clones alone and is incomplete. This sample has roughly 76,000 clones, with just over 85% found just once. The specimen sequenced was PBMCs. These receptors came from a woman between 25 and 40 years old in good health and CMV-seronegative.

This rearrangement joins TRBV11-1 to TRBJ1-2; 8 bases fit TRBD1. The CDR3 totals 15 residues. Germline values: CDR1 SGHAT, CDR2 FQDESV (reference sequence). The J segment lost 5 bases and the V segment lost 5 bases, leaving 10 bases of the junction unmatched. The CDR3 DNA reads as TGTGCCAGCAGCGCCTCTTACAGGGGGGATTATGGCTACACCTTC. Its protein product is CASSASYRGDYGYTF.

The V and J genes are TRBV19 and TRBJ2-7, with 7 nucleotides matching TRBD2. Germline trimming cut 5 bases from V and 0 bases from J; bases unmatched to any gene: 7. Germline CDR1 reads LNHDA; CDR2 reads SQIVND (reference sequence). This CDR3 has 15 residues. The CDR3 spells CASSGASGSSYEQYF. The DNA of the CDR3 is TGTGCCAGTAGTGGAGCTAGCGGAAGCTCCTACGAGCAGTACTTC.

This chain uses TRBV18 with TRBJ1-5; TRBD1 matches 10 bases. Germline V gene lookup returns CDR1 KGHSH and CDR2 LQKENI. V lost 3 bases and J lost 7; bases outside the gene matches: 12. CDR3 size: 17 residues. CDR3 nucleotide sequence: TGTGCCAGCTCACCGTCGGTTGTGACAGGGGGCGAGCAGCCCCAGCATTTT. Residues: CASSPSVVTGGEQPQHF.

The chain combines TRBV4-1 with TRBJ2-7, with 12 positions matching TRBD2. The CDR3 has 16 amino acids. Germline V gene sequence: CDR1 MGHRA, CDR2 YSYEKL. Losses at the gene ends were 0 bases for V and 2 bases for J; bases not matched to a gene: 2. The CDR3 bases are TGCGCCAGCAGCCAAGATAGGACTAGCGGGGCCTACGAGCAGTACTTC. Translated, it gives CASSQDRTSGAYEQYF.

This clone was picked up a small number of times. V is TRBV6-5 and J is TRBJ1-5, with D perhaps TRBD1 (5 bases). The germline V and J ends were trimmed by 3 bases and 3 bases, with 9 bases remaining between them. From germline, CDR1 is MNHEY and CDR2 SVGAGI. The length of the CDR3 is 14 residues. The CDR3 nucleotides are TGTGCCAGCAGTTATTCCAGGGTCAATCAGCCCCAGCATTTT. Protein: CASSYSRVNQPQHF.

This chain connects TRBV15 to TRBJ2-6; no clear D gene. Germline V gene sequence: CDR1 LNHNV, CDR2 YYDKDF (reference sequence). This CDR3 has 13 residues. Trimming cost V 1 base and J 8 bases, with 6 bases left between them. CDR3 DNA: TGTGCCACCAGCAGAGGTAGAACCAACGTCCTGACTTTC. Translated, it gives CATSRGRTNVLTF.

The rearrangement links TRBV2 to TRBJ2-5; D might be TRBD2 (6 bases). The CDR3 length is 15 residues. CDR1 and CDR2 (germline): SNHLY, FYNNEI. The V and J ends lost 6 bases and 2 bases respectively, with 16 bases between them. The CDR3 DNA reads as TGTGCCAGCAGAGTGGGAGCTAGCGAACAAGAGACCCAGTACTTC. This codes for CASRVGASEQETQYF. The full variable domain, in which reference TRBV2 and TRBJ2-5 provide the parts outside the CDR3, is EPEVTQTPSHQVTQMGQEVILRCVPISNHLYFYWYRQILGQKVEFLVSFYNNEISEKSEIFDDQFSVERPDGSNFTLKIRSTKLEDSAMYFCASRVGASEQETQYFGPGTRLLVL.

CDR3 amino acids: CASSLSPYTDTQYF. CDR3 nucleotide sequence: TGCGCCAGCAGCTTGAGTCCCTACACAGATACGCAGTATTTT. V gene TRBV5-1 combines with J gene TRBJ2-3, with D uncertain. Germline values: CDR1 SGHRS, CDR2 YFSETQ. This CDR3 spans 14 amino acids. Between the trimmed V and J ends, which lost 1 base and 2 bases, there was a span of 8 bases.

The rearrangement links TRBV19 to TRBJ2-5, with D tentatively TRBD1 (6 bases). The J call may be wrong; the DNA end is better matched by TRBJ2-7. Germline V gene data show CDR1 as LNHDA and CDR2 as SQIVND (reference sequence). The CDR3 extends over 13 amino acids. CDR3 protein: CASSFTGKYEQYF. CDR3 bases: TGTGCCAGTAGTTTTACAGGGAAATACGAGCAGTACTTC.

J is TRBJ2-7 and V is TRBV18; 9 nucleotides agree with TRBD1. Germline-derived CDR1 and CDR2 are KGHSH and LQKENI. Trimming cost V 6 bases and J 5 bases; bases outside gene matches: 11. This CDR3 has 15 amino acids. The CDR3 DNA sequence: TGTGCCAGCTCGTCGACCGGACAGGGGCGCAACGAGCAGTACTTC. It codes for CASSSTGQGRNEQYF.

The chain recombines TRBV25-1 with TRBJ2-1; weak D call: TRBD2 (6 bases). Trimming removed 5 bases at V and 0 bases at J, with 17 bases between. The germline gives CDR1 MGHDK, CDR2 SYGVNS. CDR3 length: 17 amino acids. The CDR3 sequence: CASSTQEGEISYNEQFF. Here the CDR3 DNA reads TGTGCCAGCAGTACCCAGGAGGGCGAGATCTCCTACAATGAGCAGTTCTTC.

This clone was found a few times. This chain links TRBV19 with TRBJ1-5; perhaps TRBD1 as D (5 bases). Trimming removed 5 bases from V and 3 bases from J, with 17 bases in between. The germline gives CDR1 LNHDA, CDR2 SQIVND (reference sequence). The CDR3 extends over 16 amino acids. CDR3 sequence (DNA): TGTGCCAGTAGTCTCCGAGGTGTGGGGCTCAATCAGCCCCAGCATTTT. This translates into CASSLRGVGLNQPQHF.

This sequence joins TRBV7-8 and TRBJ2-2; 12 nucleotides agree with TRBD1. The V gene's germline CDR1 is SGHVS and CDR2 FQNEAQ. The V segment lost 7 bases and the J segment 4 bases; nucleotides outside the gene matches: 7. CDR3 length equals 16 residues. CDR3 bases: TGTGCCAGCATCCTTGGGACAGGGGGCCCCACCGGGGAGCTGTTTTTT. It codes for CASILGTGGPTGELFF.

The J gene is TRBJ2-3, the V gene TRBV11-3, with a possible D match to TRBD2 (6 bases). V was trimmed by 3 bases and J by 2 bases, leaving 12 bases between them. From germline, CDR1 is SGHNT and CDR2 YENEEA. This CDR3 region has 15 residues. The CDR3 is CASSLGSGHTDTQYF. Here the CDR3 DNA reads TGTGCCAGCAGCTTGGGTAGCGGCCACACAGATACGCAGTATTTT.

In its sample, this clone was seen once. J is TRBJ1-2 and V is TRBV5-6; 10 bases map to TRBD1. The V and J ends lost 4 bases and 4 bases, in that order; junction bases with no gene match: 4. Per the germline V gene, CDR1 is SGHDT and CDR2 is YYEEEE. CDR3 length equals 14 residues. The CDR3 DNA reads as TGTGCCAGCAGCCTAGGACAGGGGGTCTATGGCTACACCTTC. Its protein is CASSLGQGVYGYTF. The entire variable domain, with the rest obtained from reference TRBV5-6 and TRBJ1-2, is as follows: DAGVTQSPTHLIKTRGQQVTLRCSPKSGHDTVSWYQQALGQGPQFIFQYYEEEERQRGNFPDRFSGHQFPNYSSELNVNALLLGDSALYLCASSLGQGVYGYTFGSGTRLTVV.

The J gene is TRBJ2-5, the V gene TRBV9; 9 nucleotides agree with TRBD2. In germline, CDR1 is SGDLS, CDR2 YYNGEE. The CDR3 has 17 amino acids. V was pared by 0 bases and J by 0 bases, with 6 bases of the junction left unmatched. The CDR3 nucleotides are TGTGCCAGCAGCGTAGGAGAACTAGCGGGTAACCAAGAGACCCAGTACTTC. Amino acids: CASSVGELAGNQETQYF. The full variable domain, with the rest looked up from reference TRBV9 and TRBJ2-5, is DSGVTQTPKHLITATGQRVTLRCSPRSGDLSVYWYQQSLDQGLQFLIQYYNGEERAKGNILERFSAQQFPDLHSELNLSSLELGDSALYFCASSVGELAGNQETQYFGPGTRLLVL.

This chain links TRBV27 with TRBJ1-1, with unresolved D. This CDR3 has 14 residues. V lost 3 bases and J lost 2, with 10 bases in between. Germline V gives CDR1 MNHEY, CDR2 SMNVEV (reference sequence). The chain's CDR3 is CASSLSGLNTEAFF. The DNA of the CDR3 is TGTGCCAGCAGTTTGAGTGGGCTCAACACTGAAGCTTTCTTT.

This chain uses TRBV21-1 with TRBJ2-1; the table's D call, TRBD2, was not checked against the DNA. TRBV21-1 is a documented pseudogene. This CDR3 comprises 17 residues. The CDR3 is CASSKGPPGSSYNEQFF. The CDR3 DNA reads as TGTGCCAGCAGCAAAGGGCCCCCGGGGAGCTCCTACAATGAGCAGTTCTTC.

This clone came up once. The chain has TRBV7-9 and TRBJ1-1; TRBD1 agrees at 7 bases. There are 14 residues in the CDR3. The junction had 7 bases not matched to a gene; V was cut back by 4 bases and J by 5 bases. Looked up from germline, CDR1 is SEHNR and CDR2 is FQNEAQ (reference sequence). For the CDR3, the DNA is TGTGCCAGCAGCTCCGATCAGGGGGAGACTGAAGCTTTCTTT. It translates to CASSSDQGETEAFF.

CDR3 loop: CASSLAGSGRGGYSYEQYF. The CDR3 bases are TGTGCCAGCAGCTTAGCGGGGAGCGGGAGGGGGGGTTACTCCTACGAGCAGTACTTC. The chain carries TRBV7-2 and TRBJ2-7, with 10 bases identical to TRBD2. V shed 0 bases and J 0 bases; nucleotides not matched to a gene: 11. Germline V CDR1 and CDR2: SGHTA, FQGNSA. The CDR3 extends over 19 amino acids.

The chain uses TRBV5-1 and TRBJ1-2, with TRBD1 matching 8 bases. V dropped 0 bases and J dropped 6; count of bases not matched to a gene: 10. The CDR3 has 16 residues. Germline V gene lookup returns CDR1 SGHRS and CDR2 YFSETQ. The CDR3 nucleotides read TGCGCCAGCAGCTTGGACCAGGGGGCGCGGATGGATGGCTACACCTTC. It codes for CASSLDQGARMDGYTF.

This rearrangement joins TRBV19 to TRBJ1-3; D ambiguous. The V gene lost 7 bases and the J gene lost 3 bases, with 13 bases spanning the gap. The length of the CDR3 is 14 residues. The germline V gene has CDR1 LNHDA and CDR2 SQIVND (reference sequence). CDR3 region: CASTPQRDGNTIYF. In DNA, the CDR3 is TGTGCCAGTACCCCCCAGAGGGATGGAAACACCATATATTTT.

The chain links TRBV5-4 to TRBJ1-2, with TRBD1 matching 7 bases. The CDR3 has 13 amino acids. Germline V lookup: CDR1 SGHNT, CDR2 YYREEE (reference sequence). J gave up 2 bases and V 5 bases, and 3 bases lay outside the gene matches. In DNA, the CDR3 is TGTGCCAGCAGGGCACAGGGGAACTATGGCTACACCTTC. It encodes CASRAQGNYGYTF. Full variable domain (outside the CDR3, taken from reference TRBV5-4 and TRBJ1-2): ETGVTQSPTHLIKTRGQQVTLRCSSQSGHNTVSWYQQALGQGPQFIFQYYREEENGRGNFPPRFSGLQFPNYSSELNVNALELDDSALYLCASRAQGNYGYTFGSGTRLTVV.

The chain couples TRBV6-5 to TRBJ1-2; D is possibly TRBD1 (5 bases). Germline assignment: CDR1 MNHEY and CDR2 SVGAGI. The V and J ends lost 3 bases and 5 bases respectively, with 19 bases between them. CDR3 length: 16 residues. The CDR3 DNA reads TGTGCCAGCAGTTATCAGAAAATCGGGGGAGGGTATGGCTACACCTTC. Its translation: CASSYQKIGGGYGYTF.

The genes are TRBV6-6 and TRBJ2-2; D not certain. V was clipped by 6 bases and J by 6 bases, with 14 bases between them. Per the germline V gene, CDR1 is MNHNY and CDR2 is SVGAGI (reference sequence). CDR3 size: 14 residues. CDR3 sequence (DNA): TGTGCCAGCAGCCAGAGACTGGTATCCGGGGAGCTGTTTTTT. Its translation: CASSQRLVSGELFF.